These 18 T cell receptor beta chains were sequenced from one sample in a study of blood T cell repertoires in COVID-19. Profiled with immunoSEQ multiplex PCR; TCRdb holds only in-frame clones, not every one. The sample carries almost 100,000 clones, around nine tenths recorded once. The material sequenced was peripheral blood. The receptors derive from a man in his forties or fifties with acute or convalescent COVID-19.

This clone was counted a few times. DNA for the CDR3: TGTGCCAGTAGTAGACGGAAACAGGTATCGGTGGCGGTAGGGAGCAATCAGCCCCAGCATTTT. Protein: CASSRRKQVSVAVGSNQPQHF. The chain recombines TRBV19 with TRBJ1-5, with D perhaps matching TRBD1 (5 bases). Trimming removed 4 bases at V and 1 base at J, with 29 bases between. The CDR3 covers 21 residues. Germline-derived CDR1 and CDR2 are LNHDA and SQIVND (reference sequence).

The chain recombines TRBV7-9 with TRBJ1-1; D is unresolved. CDR1 and CDR2 (germline): SEHNR, FQNEAQ (reference sequence). CDR3 size: 13 residues. The V and J ends lost 3 bases and 5 bases respectively, with 10 bases between them. CDR3 amino acids: CASSLEGLTEAFF. CDR3 bases: TGTGCCAGCAGCTTGGAGGGATTGACTGAAGCTTTCTTT.

This chain uses TRBV18 with TRBJ1-1; 7 bases fit TRBD1. With V trimmed by 6 bases and J by 6 bases, 10 bases remained unmatched. The CDR3 runs to 14 residues. Germline V gene lookup returns CDR1 KGHSH and CDR2 LQKENI. Written as DNA, the CDR3 is TGTGCCAGCTCCCCGGGACAGATTTTCGCTGAAGCTTTCTTT. Translating it yields CASSPGQIFAEAFF.

The V and J genes are TRBV6-5 and TRBJ1-2; D possibly corresponds to TRBD1 (6 bases). The CDR3 totals 16 residues. Germline V gene sequence: CDR1 MNHEY, CDR2 SVGAGI. Trimming took off 2 bases at V and 4 bases at J, with 17 bases between the two ends. The CDR3, as DNA: TGTGCCAGCAGTTACCCGACAGGAGCTCATACCTATGGCTACACCTTC. Its translation: CASSYPTGAHTYGYTF.

This sequence joins TRBV24-1 and TRBJ2-7, with 7 bases identical to TRBD1. CDR3 length equals 14 residues. The germline V gene has CDR1 KGHDR and CDR2 SFDVKD. Trimming removed 3 bases from V and 2 bases from J; junction bases left unmatched: 3. The CDR3 DNA reads TGTGCCACCAGTGATCCGGACAGGACCTACGAGCAGTACTTC. It is translated as CATSDPDRTYEQYF.

The chain uses TRBV5-1 and TRBJ2-7; 9 bases are a match to TRBD1. Germline CDR1 is SGHRS and CDR2 is YFSETQ. The length of the CDR3 is 14 residues. With V trimmed by 3 bases and J by 5 bases, 6 bases remained unmatched. The CDR3 protein is CASSSGTGKDEQYF. The CDR3, as DNA: TGCGCCAGCAGCTCCGGGACAGGGAAGGACGAGCAGTACTTC.

This clone was picked up a small number of times. In DNA form, the CDR3 reads TGTGCCAGCAGCTCCCAGGGACAGGTAAAAGCTTTCTTT. This encodes CASSSQGQVKAFF. The chain couples TRBV11-2 to TRBJ1-1, with 8 bases lining up with TRBD1. The germline gives CDR1 SGHAT, CDR2 FQNNGV. The CDR3 is 13 residues long. The V gene end was trimmed by 4 bases and the J gene end by 9 bases; junction bases not matched to a gene: 7.

The V call is TRBV7-9, the J call TRBJ2-3; 11 bases are shared with TRBD2. Trimming at V came to 6 bases and at J to 6 bases, leaving 2 bases not matched to a gene. CDR3 length: 13 amino acids. Germline assignment: CDR1 SEHNR and CDR2 FQNEAQ (reference sequence). In nucleotides, the CDR3 is TGTGCCAGCAGAAGGACTAGCGGGGATACGCAGTATTTT. It codes for CASRRTSGDTQYF.

V and J are TRBV7-9 and TRBJ2-2, with 9 positions matching TRBD2. Germline trimming cut 3 bases from V and 5 bases from J; bases unmatched to any gene: 7. Germline CDR1 and CDR2: SEHNR and FQNEAQ (reference sequence). The CDR3 runs to 16 residues. For the CDR3, the DNA is TGTGCCAGCAGCTTTTCGCTAGCGGGACTTACCGGGGAGCTGTTTTTT. Its protein is CASSFSLAGLTGELFF.

This sequence joins TRBV30 and TRBJ2-7; 11 nucleotides agree with TRBD2. V trimming: 5 bases; J trimming: 5 bases; junction bases outside the gene matches: 5. The CDR3 sequence is 13 residues long. Looked up from germline, CDR1 is GTSNPN and CDR2 is SVGIG (reference sequence). CDR3 sequence: CAWGLAGFHEQYF. CDR3 sequence (DNA): TGTGCCTGGGGACTAGCGGGCTTCCACGAGCAGTACTTC.

This sequence joins TRBV5-4 and TRBJ2-1; 13 nucleotides match TRBD2. Germline values: CDR1 SGHNT, CDR2 YYREEE (reference sequence). With 4 bases clipped from V and 7 bases from J, the junction kept 5 bases outside the gene matches. The CDR3 has 15 residues. In DNA form, the CDR3 reads TGTGCCAGCAGCCGGACTAGCGGGGGAGGGAATGAGCAGTTCTTC. It specifies CASSRTSGGGNEQFF. Drawing the rest from reference TRBV5-4 and TRBJ2-1, the complete variable domain is ETGVTQSPTHLIKTRGQQVTLRCSSQSGHNTVSWYQQALGQGPQFIFQYYREEENGRGNFPPRFSGLQFPNYSSELNVNALELDDSALYLCASSRTSGGGNEQFFGPGTRLTVL.

The genes are TRBV19 and TRBJ1-6; the D gene is possibly TRBD1 (6 bases). This CDR3 has 13 amino acids. V was cut by 6 bases and J by 6 bases, with 9 bases left in between. The germline V gene has CDR1 LNHDA and CDR2 SQIVND (reference sequence). CDR3 nucleotide sequence: TGTGCCAGTAGGGGGACACTTAATTCACCCCTCCACTTT. This gives the protein CASRGTLNSPLHF.

V usage is TRBV19 and J usage is TRBJ2-5; 9 nucleotides agree with TRBD2. Trimming cost V 5 bases and J 5 bases; bases outside gene matches: 12. Germline loops: CDR1 LNHDA, CDR2 SQIVND (reference sequence). This CDR3 contains 16 residues. CDR3 sequence (DNA): TGTGCCAGTAGTGTGATTAGCGGGAGAACGGTCGAGACCCAGTACTTC. It translates to CASSVISGRTVETQYF.

V gene TRBV27 combines with J gene TRBJ2-7; the D is unclear. The CDR3 length is 15 residues. The V gene's germline CDR1 is MNHEY and CDR2 SMNVEV (reference sequence). Trimming took off 2 bases at V and 3 bases at J, with 14 bases between the two ends. Written as DNA, the CDR3 is TGTGCCAGCAGTTTAATGGAAGCGCACCGCTACGAGCAGTACTTC. Amino acids: CASSLMEAHRYEQYF.

J is TRBJ2-1 and V is TRBV14; D is uncertain. V lost 2 bases and J 5 bases, leaving 7 bases between the germline ends. CDR1 is SGHDN, CDR2 FVKESK, per germline. The CDR3 is 13 amino acids. The CDR3 coding sequence is TGTGCCAGCAGCCAAAGCCCCAACAATGAGCAGTTCTTC. It translates to CASSQSPNNEQFF.

The chain carries TRBV10-3 and TRBJ2-7, with a tentative D call TRBD1 (6 bases). Trimming removed 6 bases at V and 0 bases at J, with 9 bases between. CDR1 is ENHRY, CDR2 SYGVKD, per germline. CDR3 length equals 13 residues. The CDR3 spells CAIRHRDSYEQYF. CDR3 nucleotides: TGTGCCATCAGACACAGGGACTCCTACGAGCAGTACTTC.

This clone occurred once. The chain employs TRBV5-4 and TRBJ2-2; 8 bases map to TRBD1. CDR1 is SGHNT and CDR2 is YYREEE in the germline V gene (reference sequence). The CDR3 loop spans 16 amino acids. Trimming removed 6 bases from V and 5 bases from J; junction bases left unmatched: 12. The CDR3 reads CASTSLGQGKTGELFF. CDR3 DNA sequence: TGTGCCAGCACCTCCCTCGGACAGGGAAAGACCGGGGAGCTGTTTTTT.

The V and J genes are TRBV6-1 and TRBJ1-5; 8 nucleotides match TRBD1. V dropped 0 bases and J dropped 5; count of bases not matched to a gene: 9. CDR1 and CDR2 from the germline V gene are MNHNS and SASEGT. CDR3 length: 17 residues. The CDR3 DNA reads as TGTGCCAGCAGTGAAGCGCGGGGCAGGGGGCCTCATCAGCCCCAGCATTTT. It specifies CASSEARGRGPHQPQHF.